This entry lists 30 T cell receptor beta chains sequenced from one sample in a study of radiotherapy plus CTLA-4 blockade in lung cancer. Profiling relied on immunoSEQ multiplex PCR, and the TCRdb table lists in-frame clones only, not all of them. Of about 100,000 clones listed, roughly 80% are singletons. This specimen consisted of peripheral blood, obtained from a patient treated with radiotherapy plus ipilimumab. Receptor source: a human donor with non-small cell lung cancer who had stable disease on radiotherapy plus ipilimumab.

This chain uses TRBV28 with TRBJ1-5; tentatively, D is TRBD1 (6 bases). Germline V gives CDR1 MDHEN, CDR2 SYDVKM. V lost 5 bases and J lost 0, with 11 bases in between. The CDR3 is made up of 15 amino acids. The CDR3 is CASSATGYSNQPQHF. The CDR3 coding sequence is TGTGCCAGCAGTGCTACAGGGTATAGCAATCAGCCCCAGCATTTT.

Concerning this clone itself: The sample has other DNA sequences that encode this CDR3 too. The chain uses TRBV5-4 and TRBJ2-5; 14 nucleotides align to TRBD2. Germline V gives CDR1 SGHNT, CDR2 YYREEE (reference sequence). The CDR3 runs to 16 residues. V shed 4 bases, J shed 2 bases, and the junction held 4 bases outside the gene matches. The CDR3 sequence is CASSLGLAGGQETQYF. In DNA, the CDR3 is TGTGCCAGCAGCCTCGGACTAGCGGGGGGACAAGAGACCCAGTACTTC. Full variable domain (rest looked up from reference TRBV5-4 and TRBJ2-5): ETGVTQSPTHLIKTRGQQVTLRCSSQSGHNTVSWYQQALGQGPQFIFQYYREEENGRGNFPPRFSGLQFPNYSSELNVNALELDDSALYLCASSLGLAGGQETQYFGPGTRLLVL.

The CDR3 nucleotides are TGTGCCAGCAGTGTGGGACAGGGGATCTATGGCTACACCTTC. It encodes CASSVGQGIYGYTF. The chain has TRBV28 and TRBJ1-2; 10 positions agree with TRBD1. CDR1 is MDHEN and CDR2 is SYDVKM in the germline V gene. The V gene end was trimmed by 5 bases and the J gene end by 4 bases; junction bases not matched to a gene: 4. CDR3 length equals 14 residues.

This clone was found a few times. The gene calls are TRBV19 and TRBJ2-7; D may be TRBD1 (6 bases). Germline V gene lookup returns CDR1 LNHDA and CDR2 SQIVND (reference sequence). V was cut by 5 bases and J by 0 bases, with 11 bases left in between. This CDR3 spans 14 amino acids. The DNA of the CDR3 is TGTGCCAGTAGTCCTCGGACAGCCTCCTACGAGCAGTACTTC. Its protein product is CASSPRTASYEQYF.

The J gene is TRBJ1-3, the V gene TRBV18; no firm D call. The V end was cut by 3 bases, the J end by 0 bases, with 9 bases between. The V gene's germline CDR1 is KGHSH and CDR2 LQKENI. The CDR3 is made up of 15 amino acids. Here the CDR3 DNA reads TGTGCCAGCTCACCCGAGGCGAGCTCTGGAAACACCATATATTTT. Translating gives CASSPEASSGNTIYF.

V is TRBV11-2 and J is TRBJ2-1; TRBD2 matches at 12 bases. Germline assignment: CDR1 SGHAT and CDR2 FQNNGV. The CDR3 spans 16 residues. The V and J ends lost 1 base and 2 bases, in that order; junction bases with no gene match: 0. CDR3 sequence (DNA): TGTGCCAGCAGCTTAGGGACTAGCGGGACCTACAATGAGCAGTTCTTC. It codes for CASSLGTSGTYNEQFF.

The sample holds one count of this clone. The rearrangement links TRBV5-4 to TRBJ1-4; D not certain. Germline V gives CDR1 SGHNT, CDR2 YYREEE (reference sequence). The CDR3 has 13 amino acids. Trimming removed 4 bases at V and 2 bases at J, with 6 bases between. In DNA, the CDR3 is TGTGCCAGCAGCCTGGGGACTAATGAAAAACTGTTTTTT. Its translation: CASSLGTNEKLFF.

The gene calls are TRBV19 and TRBJ2-1, with 12 bases lining up with TRBD2. The germline V gene has CDR1 LNHDA and CDR2 SQIVND (reference sequence). V shed 8 bases and J 8 bases; nucleotides not matched to a gene: 13. The length of the CDR3 is 16 residues. This chain's CDR3 is CASSRLAGAIRDEQFF. Written as DNA, the CDR3 is TGTGCCAGTTCTCGACTAGCGGGGGCGATACGGGATGAGCAGTTCTTC.

V and J are TRBV7-3 and TRBJ2-7; D is unresolved. The CDR3 consists of 11 residues. Deletions cut 5 bases from V and 0 bases from J, with 2 bases between. The V gene's germline CDR1 is SGHTA and CDR2 FQGTGA. This CDR3 is CASSASYEQYF. The CDR3, as DNA: TGTGCCAGCAGCGCCTCCTACGAGCAGTACTTC.

V gene TRBV28 combines with J gene TRBJ1-3; weak D call: TRBD1 (6 bases). This CDR3 region has 15 residues. Germline V gene data show CDR1 as MDHEN and CDR2 as SYDVKM. V was shortened by 6 bases and J by 2 bases, with 14 bases between the two germline ends. The CDR3 spells CASSRQVQPGNTIYF. CDR3 bases: TGTGCCAGCAGCCGACAGGTCCAGCCTGGAAACACCATATATTTT.

The chain carries TRBV6-1 and TRBJ2-7; 10 bases map to TRBD1. The V gene's germline CDR1 is MNHNS and CDR2 SASEGT. The CDR3 is 14 residues long. The ends lost 5 bases at V and 4 bases at J; junction bases unmatched: 5. DNA for the CDR3: TGTGCCAGCAGTTTAGACAGGGGGCCGTACGAGCAGTACTTC. It translates to CASSLDRGPYEQYF.

The chain links TRBV14 to TRBJ2-5; D is possibly TRBD2 (6 bases). The ends were cut back, 3 bases at V and 5 bases at J, with 16 bases in the middle. The CDR3 is 15 residues long. CDR1 is SGHDN and CDR2 is FVKESK in the germline V gene. The CDR3 loop reads CASSQLQARGETQYF. The CDR3 DNA is TGTGCCAGCAGCCAGCTTCAGGCCCGGGGGGAGACCCAGTACTTC.

The chain joins TRBV18 to TRBJ2-1; TRBD2 might be the D (7 bases). The germline V gene encodes CDR1 KGHSH and CDR2 LQKENI. This CDR3 contains 17 residues. With 2 bases removed from V and 0 bases from J, the gap between germline ends came to 14 bases. The CDR3 region is CASSPGGGPPSYNEQFF. DNA of the CDR3: TGTGCCAGCTCACCAGGCGGGGGCCCCCCCTCCTACAATGAGCAGTTCTTC.

This chain joins TRBV27 and TRBJ1-2; the D is unclear. V was cut by 0 bases and J by 7 bases, with 12 bases left in between. The CDR3 contains 14 residues. Looked up from germline, CDR1 is MNHEY and CDR2 is SMNVEV (reference sequence). The CDR3 bases are TGTGCCAGCAGTTTATCCGCCTCCCTTAGTGGCTACACCTTC. Amino acid sequence: CASSLSASLSGYTF.

This sequence joins TRBV5-8 and TRBJ2-2, with D perhaps TRBD2 (7 bases). CDR3 length: 17 amino acids. Per the germline V gene, CDR1 is SGHTS and CDR2 is YDEGEE. V was cut by 0 bases and J by 4 bases, with 16 bases left in between. The CDR3 DNA reads TGTGCCAGCAGCTTGGCCGGGGGGCAGTACGGCACCGGGGAGCTGTTTTTT. Its translation is CASSLAGGQYGTGELFF.

The J gene is TRBJ2-3, the V gene TRBV6-4; unclear D gene. This CDR3 has 13 amino acids. Trimming took 3 bases from V and 2 from J, leaving 6 bases between them. Germline V gene lookup returns CDR1 MRHNA and CDR2 SNTAGT. This chain's CDR3 is CASSDLNTDTQYF. The CDR3 DNA sequence: TGTGCCAGCAGTGATCTAAACACAGATACGCAGTATTTT.

The chain has TRBV19 and TRBJ2-3, with TRBD2 matching over 7 bases. The CDR3 is 14 amino acids. Germline V gives CDR1 LNHDA, CDR2 SQIVND (reference sequence). V lost 5 bases, J lost 1 base, and 3 bases stayed unmatched. Here the CDR3 reads CASSQRGGTDTQYF. The CDR3 nucleotides read TGTGCCAGTAGTCAACGGGGGGGCACAGATACGCAGTATTTT.

The chain recombines TRBV7-9 with TRBJ2-1, with 9 positions matching TRBD2. From germline, CDR1 is SEHNR and CDR2 FQNEAQ (reference sequence). Germline trimming cut 5 bases from V and 4 bases from J; bases unmatched to any gene: 9. CDR3 length: 16 amino acids. The CDR3 bases are TGTGCCAGCAGCCCGTCCGCGGGAGGGAATTACAATGAGCAGTTCTTC. This sequence encodes CASSPSAGGNYNEQFF.

This clone was found once. The chain carries TRBV7-2 and TRBJ2-3; 9 nucleotides line up with TRBD2. The junction had 9 bases not matched to a gene; V was cut back by 11 bases and J by 3 bases. From germline, CDR1 is SGHTA and CDR2 FQGNSA. CDR3 length: 14 amino acids. The CDR3 spells CARPAGGPTDTQYF. Here the CDR3 DNA reads TGTGCCCGGCCCGCGGGGGGGCCAACAGATACGCAGTATTTT.

This chain links TRBV5-8 with TRBJ2-5, with TRBD2 matching 15 bases. Germline trimming cut 4 bases from V and 4 bases from J; bases unmatched to any gene: 5. This CDR3 spans 16 amino acids. Germline V CDR1 and CDR2: SGHTS, YDEGEE. CDR3 bases: TGTGCCAGCAGCAGGGGACTAGCGGGAGGTCGAGAGACCCAGTACTTC. This sequence encodes CASSRGLAGGRETQYF.

V is TRBV5-6 and J is TRBJ1-3; D unresolved. Deletions cut 5 bases from V and 0 bases from J, with 18 bases between. This CDR3 spans 17 amino acids. Per germline, CDR1 SGHDT and CDR2 YYEEEE. The CDR3 sequence: CASSPLPGRSSGNTIYF. Written as DNA, the CDR3 is TGTGCCAGCAGTCCCCTACCCGGCAGAAGCTCTGGAAACACCATATATTTT. The whole variable domain, filled in from reference TRBV5-6 and TRBJ1-3, reads DAGVTQSPTHLIKTRGQQVTLRCSPKSGHDTVSWYQQALGQGPQFIFQYYEEEERQRGNFPDRFSGHQFPNYSSELNVNALLLGDSALYLCASSPLPGRSSGNTIYFGEGSWLTVV.

This clone showed up just a few times. The gene calls are TRBV28 and TRBJ1-2; no clear D gene. This CDR3 is 11 amino acids long. Trimming cost V 7 bases and J 4 bases, with 7 bases left between them. Germline-derived CDR1 and CDR2 are MDHEN and SYDVKM. DNA for the CDR3: TGTGCCAGCATTTGGATCTATGGCTACACCTTC. Protein: CASIWIYGYTF.

J is TRBJ1-5 and V is TRBV27, with D unresolved. V gave up 4 bases and J gave up 0 bases, with 10 bases separating them. CDR3 length: 15 amino acids. Germline assignment: CDR1 MNHEY and CDR2 SMNVEV (reference sequence). The CDR3 DNA sequence: TGTGCCAGCAGTTATGGACTGGATAGCAATCAGCCCCAGCATTTT. Its translation is CASSYGLDSNQPQHF.

The V and J genes are TRBV11-2 and TRBJ1-2; the D is unclear. V lost 0 bases to trimming and J lost 4 bases, with 9 bases between them. This CDR3 region has 14 residues. In germline, CDR1 is SGHAT, CDR2 FQNNGV. CDR3: CASSLDHGPYGYTF. The CDR3 DNA reads TGTGCCAGCAGCTTAGATCATGGTCCCTATGGCTACACCTTC.

The genes are TRBV14 and TRBJ1-1; no reliable D call. V shed 0 bases and J shed 11 bases, with 13 bases lying between them. The CDR3 is 13 amino acids. Germline loops: CDR1 SGHDN, CDR2 FVKESK. CDR3: CASSQDEKLSAFF. The CDR3 region has the DNA TGTGCCAGCAGCCAAGATGAAAAGCTGTCGGCTTTCTTT.

This sequence joins TRBV30 and TRBJ1-1; D unresolved. CDR1 is GTSNPN and CDR2 is SVGIG in the germline V gene (reference sequence). Trimming took off 0 bases at V and 13 bases at J, with 18 bases between the two ends. The CDR3 spans 13 residues. CDR3 nucleotide sequence: TGTGCCTGGAGTGTTCCCGAGCAGAGACACGGTTTCTTT. This gives the protein CAWSVPEQRHGFF.

This chain connects TRBV5-1 to TRBJ1-1; D unclear. Germline CDR1 reads SGHRS; CDR2 reads YFSETQ. The length of the CDR3 is 15 residues. V dropped 6 bases and J dropped 0 bases, with 15 bases sitting between them. CDR3 amino acids: CASKKTETLNTEAFF. The CDR3 DNA is TGCGCCAGCAAAAAAACAGAGACTCTGAACACTGAAGCTTTCTTT.

This clone was counted a few times. The chain carries TRBV29-1 and TRBJ2-1; D tentatively reads TRBD1 or TRBD2 (6 bases each). Trimming stripped 2 bases from V and 12 bases from J, with 26 bases between. Germline loops: CDR1 SQVTM, CDR2 ANQGSEA. The CDR3 length is 16 residues. The CDR3, as DNA: TGCAGCGTTGAAAAAGGATGGGGGGCAACCCGTGGTGGGCAGTTCTTC. Its protein is CSVEKGWGATRGGQFF.

The V and J genes are TRBV7-3 and TRBJ2-6; 8 nucleotides align to TRBD1. V lost 4 bases to trimming and J lost 4 bases; unmatched junction nucleotides: 6. Germline V gives CDR1 SGHTA, CDR2 FQGTGA. The CDR3 runs 16 residues. The CDR3 region is CASSSRTGTGANVLTF. The CDR3 nucleotides are TGTGCCAGCAGCTCAAGGACAGGGACAGGGGCCAACGTCCTGACTTTC. Variable domain in full (rest from reference TRBV7-3 and TRBJ2-6): GAGVSQTPSNKVTEKGKYVELRCDPISGHTALYWYRQSLGQGPEFLIYFQGTGAADDSGLPNDRFFAVRPEGSVSTLKIQRTERGDSAVYLCASSSRTGTGANVLTFGAGSRLTVL.

The chain carries TRBV27 and TRBJ1-3; TRBD1 aligns across 7 bases. This CDR3 has 15 residues. The germline V gene encodes CDR1 MNHEY and CDR2 SMNVEV (reference sequence). V dropped 6 bases and J dropped 0; count of bases not matched to a gene: 5. CDR3 sequence: CASSRDSNSGNTIYF. CDR3 coding DNA: TGTGCCAGCAGCCGGGACAGCAACTCTGGAAACACCATATATTTT.